Listed here is a single T cell receptor beta chain. Its antigen remains unidentified. No clone much larger than this one lies a single base away; base qualities are absent. Donors were a few dozen systemically healthy Caucasian individuals from Russia aged 6 to 90 years. Each donor gave roughly 9.5 milliliters of peripheral blood, collected into EDTA-treated Vacutainer tubes. Ficoll-Paque density-gradient centrifugation was used to isolate PBMCs, with at least 6.5 million per sample. Trizol reagent was used to extract total RNA from the PBMCs, yielding at least 6 micrograms per sample. The percentages of naive CD45RAhigh/CD27high T cells were determined by flow cytometry on a PBMC aliquot from every donor. This specimen belongs to a study of blood T cells in healthy people across ages (dated by TCRdb to the mid-2010s). Turning to the overall study: In model experiments, roughly one uniquely barcoded TCR beta cDNA molecule per two T cells was captured by template switching. Age-related changes in TCR beta repertoire diversity were measured in the study by deep sequencing normalized with unique cDNA molecular identifiers. Four age groups were formed from the donors: young (average roughly 15 years), middle-aged (around 37), aged (about 62) and long-lived (around 82). To avoid experimental bias, donors of different ages were distributed randomly across sequencing lanes. Using the same blood draw, the study looked at two additional independent replicas of 1 million unique cDNA reads for two donors, one aged 18 to 30 and the other aged 80 or older.

The library was obtained by 5' RACE. The sequencing machine was an Illumina HiSeq 2500. A second PCR of about 6 to 11 cycles was run with a J-beta primer mix and a sample-barcoded 5' primer. Each TCR beta cDNA molecule received a unique molecular identifier from a template-switch 5' adaptor carrying 12 random nucleotides. Each sample yielded at least 3 million CDR3-containing paired-end reads. First-strand cDNA was synthesized from all RNA with the Mint cDNA synthesis kit, primed by a TRBC-specific oligonucleotide. All cDNA was treated with uracil-DNA glycosylase and then went through a first 18-cycle PCR with the universal primers M1SS and BC2_uni_R. The paper's data handling went like this. For normalization, 1 million high-quality reads, each with a distinct molecular identifier, were randomly selected from each sample. Reads with shared molecular identifiers were discarded instead of being binned into consensus sequences. CDR3 identification, clonotype clustering and error correction used MiTCR with a Q25 quality threshold and the strictest error-elimination algorithm. A nonparametric unseen species model with Euler transformation was used to estimate a lower bound on total TCR beta diversity. TCRdb's own reprocessing of the public reads used fastp at Q25 and MiXCR and kept productive beta chains. Rows with one shared CDR3 protein collapse into an entry with the most common genes and DNA. What appears here as the V and J calls and clone size reflects TCRdb's work, not the paper's. The sample table contains more than 800,000 distinct CDR3 sequences; only one count was recorded for less than 35% of them. Around 16% of the sample rests with the top ten.

The CDR3 contains 15 residues, cysteine and phenylalanine counted. The CDR3 DNA has 45 bases and is translated from base 1. Taken from the germline V gene, the CDR1 and CDR2 loops are MNHEY and SVGAGI. Trimming costs V 2 bases and J 5 bases, and their ends lie 15 bases apart. Overall study results and their limits: Compared with the aged group, the long-lived group had more naive CD4+ T cells, fewer expanded clones and increased TCR diversity, a pattern suggesting age selection. Observed TCR beta diversity per million T cells fell roughly linearly with age, and a significant reduction was already apparent by age roughly 40. Bulk unsorted PBMC profiling prevented conclusive comparison of naive and antigen-experienced compartments. A strong correlation was found between observed TCR beta diversity and the percentage of naive T cells measured by flow cytometry. Donor CMV infection status was unknown, potentially confounding age-related changes in expanded clonotypes. Estimates of total diversity based on one million sequenced T cells were regarded as lower bounds and as underestimates.

The V gene is TRBV6-5 and the J gene is TRBJ1-1; the D segment could be TRBD1, given 5 matching bases. Sequenced input: blood. This TCR was recovered from a woman at least 80 years old in good health. CDR3 reads: CASSYRDSGGTEAFF. At the DNA level, the sequence is TGTGCCAGCAGTTACCGGGACTCCGGCGGGACTGAAGCTTTCTTT.